Below, 24 T cell receptor beta chains from the same sample are listed, as sequenced in a study of glioma-infiltrating T cells. TCR alpha and beta CDR3 regions were amplified from RNA using iRepertoire nested multiplex PCR. MiXCR, run by TCRdb on the multiplex PCR reads, gives a single entry per CDR3 protein. The repertoire holds approximately 190,000 distinct CDR3 sequences, with roughly a third as singletons. Sequences were obtained from glioma tissue, nonneoplastic brain tissue, or PBMCs (not recorded which). The receptors stem from a human donor with low-grade glioma or glioblastoma, undergoing nonglioma brain surgery, or in good health (not recorded which).

CDR3 loop: CASSPWTSGSYNEQFF. The CDR3 DNA is TGTGCCAGCAGTCCCTGGACTAGCGGCTCCTACAATGAGCAGTTCTTC. The chain links TRBV6-2 or TRBV6-3 to TRBJ2-1; 10 nucleotides match TRBD2. The CDR3 extends over 16 amino acids. In germline, CDR1 is MNHEY, CDR2 SVGEGT. V was pared by 5 bases and J by 0 bases, with 4 bases of the junction left unmatched.

This clonotype was counted only a few times. The chain joins TRBV30 to TRBJ1-1; the D gene is possibly TRBD1 (5 bases). V lost 4 bases and J lost 4, with 10 bases in between. The CDR3 contains 12 residues. The germline V gene has CDR1 GTSNPN and CDR2 SVGIG (reference sequence). For the CDR3, the DNA is TGTGCCTGGACAGGGTTTACCACTGAAGCTTTCTTT. Amino acids: CAWTGFTTEAFF.

The genes are TRBV7-2 and TRBJ2-2, with D possibly being TRBD1 (5 bases). V lost 6 bases to trimming and J lost 1 base, with 12 bases between them. Germline V gene data show CDR1 as SGHTA and CDR2 as FQGNSA. The CDR3 is 15 residues long. In DNA form, the CDR3 reads TGTGCCAGCAGACAGGAAGGGTGGAACACCGGGGAGCTGTTTTTT. Protein product: CASRQEGWNTGELFF.

This clonotype showed up just a few times. CDR3 region: CASTPGGPWDGSPLHF. CDR3 nucleotides: TGTGCCAGCACTCCGGGGGGGCCATGGGATGGTTCACCCCTCCACTTT. The chain has TRBV12-3 or TRBV12-4 and TRBJ1-6; tentative D call: TRBD1 (6 bases). Trimming shortened V by 7 bases and J by 9 bases, and 22 bases separated the two germline ends. The CDR3 contains 16 residues.

Turning to this clonotype: Sequence at one end of the junction differs from germline and may be a read error. The gene calls are TRBV19 and TRBJ1-1; D unresolved. Germline CDR1 LNHDA, CDR2 SQIVND (reference sequence). This CDR3 contains 15 residues. CDR3 bases: TGTGCCAGTAGTACCTACCAGGAGATGTGGACTGAAGCTTTATTT. It specifies CASSTYQEMWTEALF.

This clonotype came up many times. The J gene is TRBJ2-7, the V gene TRBV18, with D maybe TRBD1 (6 bases). CDR3 length: 15 residues. V shed 3 bases and J shed 5 bases, with 17 bases lying between them. CDR1 KGHSH and CDR2 LQKENI come from the germline V gene. DNA of the CDR3: TGTGCCAGCTCACCGTCCACAGGGCTGGCGGACGAGCAGTACTTC. Translation gives CASSPSTGLADEQYF.

The genes are TRBV6-4 and TRBJ2-3; D remains ambiguous. V was clipped by 5 bases and J by 4 bases, with 10 bases between them. The CDR3 totals 13 residues. The V gene's germline CDR1 is MRHNA and CDR2 SNTAGT. CDR3 coding DNA: TGTGCCAGCAGTCCTGATATCTCAGATACGCAGTATTTT. Protein sequence: CASSPDISDTQYF.

This clonotype was observed at least ten times. The chain couples TRBV15 to TRBJ1-1; no clear D gene. The CDR3 length is 13 residues. Germline V gives CDR1 LNHNV, CDR2 YYDKDF (reference sequence). Trimming took off 5 bases at V and 4 bases at J, with 11 bases between the two ends. The CDR3 DNA reads TGTGCCACCAGCCTTACGACGACCACTGAAGCTTTCTTT. It codes for CATSLTTTTEAFF.

Ten or more counts support this clonotype. CDR3 in amino acids: CASSYQREGSYEQYF. The CDR3 nucleotides read TGTGCCAGCAGTTACCAGCGGGAGGGCTCCTACGAGCAGTACTTC. This chain joins TRBV6-1 and TRBJ2-7; 10 bases line up with TRBD2. The V gene end was trimmed by 5 bases and the J gene end by 0 bases; junction bases not matched to a gene: 4. The CDR3 covers 15 residues. CDR1 and CDR2 from the germline V gene are MNHNS and SASEGT.

About this clonotype: A much larger clone lies a single base off, so this may be a read error. The rearrangement joins TRBV3-1 to TRBJ1-1; 12 bases agree with TRBD1. V lost 3 bases and J lost 11; bases outside the gene matches: 10. There are 15 residues in the CDR3. Germline values: CDR1 LGHDT, CDR2 YNNKEL (reference sequence). CDR3 sequence: CASSHYGTGGRSAFF. The CDR3 DNA follows: TGTGCCAGCAGCCATTACGGGACAGGGGGCAGAAGCGCTTTCTTT.

This clonotype was observed many times. The chain uses TRBV19 and TRBJ2-7; 9 bases line up with TRBD2. After removal of 4 bases from V and 5 bases from J, the junction contained 6 bases not matched to a gene. Germline V CDR1 and CDR2: LNHDA, SQIVND (reference sequence). CDR3 length equals 14 residues. The CDR3 region has the DNA TGTGCCAGTAGTACACCGGGACTAGCAGACGAGCAGTACTTC. It yields the protein CASSTPGLADEQYF.

This clonotype was seen ten or more times. The chain carries TRBV6-1 and TRBJ2-7; D gene uncertain. V lost 4 bases and J lost 3, with 4 bases in between. The CDR3 extends over 11 amino acids. Germline loops: CDR1 MNHNS, CDR2 SASEGT. The CDR3 DNA follows: TGTGCCAGCAGTGGCCACTACGAGCAGTACTTC. It specifies CASSGHYEQYF.

This clonotype came up many times. V usage is TRBV4-1 and J usage is TRBJ1-1; a possible D gene is TRBD1 (6 bases). CDR1 and CDR2 from the germline V gene are MGHRA and YSYEKL. The CDR3 length is 17 residues. V lost 1 base, J lost 0 bases, and 15 bases lay in between. The CDR3 DNA is TGCGCCAGCAGCCAAGGGGTTGGCGACAGGCTGAACACTGAAGCTTTCTTT. Translated, it gives CASSQGVGDRLNTEAFF.

This clonotype has just a few counts. This chain joins TRBV7-2 and TRBJ1-3; 9 nucleotides agree with TRBD1. Germline CDR1 SGHTA, CDR2 FQGNSA. The V segment lost 5 bases and the J segment 4 bases; nucleotides outside the gene matches: 6. The length of the CDR3 is 15 residues. CDR3 in amino acids: CASSTPQGAGNTIYF. CDR3 bases: TGTGCCAGCAGCACCCCACAGGGGGCAGGAAACACCATATATTTT.

This rearrangement joins TRBV30 to TRBJ1-3; 9 nucleotides agree with TRBD1. V lost 8 bases and J lost 4; bases outside the gene matches: 3. The germline CDR1 and CDR2 sequences are GTSNPN and SVGIG (reference sequence). The CDR3 is 12 amino acids. The CDR3 bases are TGTGCCGAGGACAGGGGAGGAAACACCATATATTTT. Protein product: CAEDRGGNTIYF. Full variable domain (remainder filled in from reference TRBV30 and TRBJ1-3): SQTIHQWPATLVQPVGSPLSLECTVEGTSNPNLYWYRQAAGRGLQLLFYSVGIGQISSEVPQNLSASRPQDRQFILSSKKLLLSDSGFYLCAEDRGGNTIYFGEGSWLTVV.

In this sample, this clonotype turned up a few times. The gene calls are TRBV10-3 and TRBJ1-5; 7 nucleotides match TRBD1. Germline CDR1 ENHRY, CDR2 SYGVKD. There are 18 residues in the CDR3. J was trimmed by 2 bases and V by 3 bases; bases with no gene match: 13. CDR3 bases: TGTGCCATCAGTGACCGACAGGGAGGGCTAGGGGGCAATCAGCCCCAGCATTTT. It yields the protein CAISDRQGGLGGNQPQHF.

This clonotype came up a few times. The chain has TRBV19 and TRBJ2-1, with D maybe TRBD2 (5 bases). Trimming stripped 2 bases from V and 0 bases from J, with 8 bases between. Germline CDR1 LNHDA, CDR2 SQIVND (reference sequence). CDR3 length equals 15 residues. CDR3 sequence (DNA): TGTGCCAGTAGTATAAGCGGTGTCTCCTACAATGAGCAGTTCTTC. Translating it yields CASSISGVSYNEQFF.

Only a few counts were recorded for this clonotype. The gene calls are TRBV29-1 and TRBJ2-7; D perhaps matches TRBD2 (6 bases). V was shortened by 4 bases and J by 2 bases, with 12 bases between the two germline ends. The CDR3 loop spans 13 amino acids. Germline V gene sequence: CDR1 SQVTM, CDR2 ANQGSEA. The CDR3 spells CSVGRDFPYEQYF. The CDR3 DNA follows: TGCAGCGTTGGGCGGGACTTCCCCTACGAGCAGTACTTC.

This clonotype was seen more than once but under ten times. V usage is TRBV19 and J usage is TRBJ1-5; the D gene is possibly TRBD1 (6 bases). Germline lookup yields CDR1 LNHDA and CDR2 SQIVND (reference sequence). Trimming stripped 5 bases from V and 0 bases from J, with 20 bases between. The CDR3 sequence is 18 residues long. Here the CDR3 DNA reads TGTGCCAGTAGTCACGGCAGGGGAAAATCGTATAGCAATCAGCCCCAGCATTTT. Translating it yields CASSHGRGKSYSNQPQHF.

In this sample, this clonotype turned up many times. The V gene is TRBV28, the J gene TRBJ2-7, with TRBD1 identical over 7 bases. Germline V gene data show CDR1 as MDHEN and CDR2 as SYDVKM. CDR3 length: 14 residues. V trimming: 4 bases; J trimming: 2 bases; junction bases outside the gene matches: 5. CDR3 sequence: CASSSPGQPYEQYF. CDR3 in DNA: TGTGCCAGCAGTTCACCGGGACAGCCCTACGAGCAGTACTTC.

This clonotype occurred many times. The V call is TRBV25-1, the J call TRBJ2-1; 14 bases are shared with TRBD2. CDR3 length: 18 residues. Germline CDR1 and CDR2: MGHDK and SYGVNS. V dropped 4 bases and J dropped 7; count of bases not matched to a gene: 12. This chain's CDR3 is CASSGSGTSGSWWNEQFF. The CDR3 nucleotides read TGTGCCAGCAGTGGGTCCGGGACTAGCGGGAGCTGGTGGAATGAGCAGTTCTTC.

This clonotype has at least ten counts. The genes are TRBV7-2 and TRBJ2-5, with 7 bases that match TRBD2. The CDR3 has 15 residues. The ends lost 2 bases at V and 4 bases at J; junction bases unmatched: 7. Germline V gene sequence: CDR1 SGHTA, CDR2 FQGNSA. For the CDR3, the DNA is TGTGCCAGCAGCTTACGTAGCGGGCCGGCAGAGACCCAGTACTTC. This codes for CASSLRSGPAETQYF.

This clonotype was detected many times. The chain recombines TRBV4-1 with TRBJ2-7; a possible D gene is TRBD2 (5 bases). CDR3 length: 13 amino acids. The V and J ends lost 1 base and 7 bases respectively, with 11 bases between them. Germline loops: CDR1 MGHRA, CDR2 YSYEKL. Here the CDR3 reads CASSQASSGEQYF. For the CDR3, the DNA is TGCGCCAGCAGCCAAGCATCTTCGGGGGAGCAGTACTTC.

The rearrangement uses TRBV20-1 and TRBJ2-5, with 11 bases fitting TRBD2. Per the germline V gene, CDR1 is DFQATT and CDR2 is SNEGSKA (reference sequence). The CDR3 length is 16 residues. Trimming cost V 5 bases and J 1 base; bases outside gene matches: 9. In nucleotides, the CDR3 is TGCAGTGCTGCGTTGGGACTAGCGGAGTTCCAAGAGACCCAGTACTTC. Its protein is CSAALGLAEFQETQYF.